Sequencing of this T cell receptor (beta chain) was carried out in a study of T cell repertoires in cytomegalovirus infection. Study overall: Recently described HLA-C-restricted plus well-studied HLA-B-restricted CMV epitopes were used. In public TCR beta signatures, there were indications of both CMV infection and matching HLA type.

The junction had 4 bases not matched to a gene; V was cut back by 5 bases and J by 3 bases. There are 15 residues in the CDR3. The germline V gene has CDR1 SGHTA and CDR2 FQGNSA. This clonotype was seen at least ten times. Its antigen remains unidentified. A single record per CDR3 protein comes from TCRdb applying MiXCR to the reads. Counted here are approximately 1,000,000 distinct CDR3 sequences, roughly 31% occurring once; the ten biggest clones make up over 10%. Study-level findings and limits: In two of eight donors, the top clonotype was HLA-C-restricted CMV-specific.

This receptor was identified in a human donor in good health (CMV status not recorded). Some clones in this sample may be carry-over from other donors' samples. The sample consisted of cultured CD8+ T cells from PBMCs, taken from culture after CMV antigen stimulation. The chain combines TRBV7-2 with TRBJ2-2, with 9 bases identical to TRBD2. The CDR3 DNA sequence: TGTGCCAGCAGCCCAGGCGGGGGGGACACCGGGGAGCTGTTTTTT. Translated: CASSPGGGDTGELFF.